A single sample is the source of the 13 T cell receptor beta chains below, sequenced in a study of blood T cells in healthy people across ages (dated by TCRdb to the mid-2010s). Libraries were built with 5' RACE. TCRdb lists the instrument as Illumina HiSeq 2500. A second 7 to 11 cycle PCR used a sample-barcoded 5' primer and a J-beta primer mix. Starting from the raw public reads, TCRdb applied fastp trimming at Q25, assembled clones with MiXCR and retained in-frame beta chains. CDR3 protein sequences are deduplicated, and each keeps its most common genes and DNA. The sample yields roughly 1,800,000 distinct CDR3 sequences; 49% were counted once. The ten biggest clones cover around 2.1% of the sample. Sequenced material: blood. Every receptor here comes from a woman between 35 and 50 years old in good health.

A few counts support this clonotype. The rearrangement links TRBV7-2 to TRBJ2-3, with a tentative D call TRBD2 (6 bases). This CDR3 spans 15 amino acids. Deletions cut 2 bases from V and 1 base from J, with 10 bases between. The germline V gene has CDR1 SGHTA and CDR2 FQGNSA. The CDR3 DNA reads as TGTGCCAGCAGCTTAACGGACTACCGCACAGATACGCAGTATTTT. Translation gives CASSLTDYRTDTQYF.

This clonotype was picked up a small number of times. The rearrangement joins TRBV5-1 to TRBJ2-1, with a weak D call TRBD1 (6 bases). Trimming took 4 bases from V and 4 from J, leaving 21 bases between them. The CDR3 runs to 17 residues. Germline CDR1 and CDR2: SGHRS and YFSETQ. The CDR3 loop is CASSVRTAITVYNEQFF. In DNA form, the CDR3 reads TGCGCCAGCAGCGTAAGGACAGCCATAACGGTATACAATGAGCAGTTCTTC.

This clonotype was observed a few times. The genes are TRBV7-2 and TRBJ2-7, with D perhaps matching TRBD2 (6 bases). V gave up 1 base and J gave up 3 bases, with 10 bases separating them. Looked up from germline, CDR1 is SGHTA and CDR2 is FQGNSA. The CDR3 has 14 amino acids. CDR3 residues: CASSLGGTYYEQYF. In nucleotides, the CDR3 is TGTGCCAGCAGCTTAGGTGGGACTTACTACGAGCAGTACTTC.

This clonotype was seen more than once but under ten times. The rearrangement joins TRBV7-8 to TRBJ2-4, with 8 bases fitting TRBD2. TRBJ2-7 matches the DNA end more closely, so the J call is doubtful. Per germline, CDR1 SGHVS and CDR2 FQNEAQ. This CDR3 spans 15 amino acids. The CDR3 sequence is CASSLDGGGNVEQYF. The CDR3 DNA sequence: TGTGCCAGCAGCTTAGACGGCGGGGGGAATGTCGAGCAGTACTTC.

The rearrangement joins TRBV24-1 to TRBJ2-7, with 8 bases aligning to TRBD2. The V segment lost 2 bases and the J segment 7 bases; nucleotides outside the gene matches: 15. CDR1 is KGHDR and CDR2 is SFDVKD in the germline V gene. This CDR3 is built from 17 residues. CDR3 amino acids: CATSDSTLSGVDNEQYF. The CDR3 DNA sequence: TGTGCCACCAGTGATTCTACTCTTAGCGGGGTAGACAATGAGCAGTACTTC.

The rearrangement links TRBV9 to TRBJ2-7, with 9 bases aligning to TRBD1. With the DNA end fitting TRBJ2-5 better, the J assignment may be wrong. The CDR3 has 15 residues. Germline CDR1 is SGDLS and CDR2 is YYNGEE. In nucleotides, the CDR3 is TGTGCCAGCAGCGTAGCACAGGGGGCCCTTGGGACCCAGTACTTC. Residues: CASSVAQGALGTQYF.

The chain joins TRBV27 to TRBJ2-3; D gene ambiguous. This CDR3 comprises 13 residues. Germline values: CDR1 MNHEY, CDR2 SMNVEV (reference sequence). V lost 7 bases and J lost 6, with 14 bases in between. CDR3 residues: CASTNGRLDTQYF. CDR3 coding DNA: TGTGCCAGCACCAACGGACGACTGGATACGCAGTATTTT.

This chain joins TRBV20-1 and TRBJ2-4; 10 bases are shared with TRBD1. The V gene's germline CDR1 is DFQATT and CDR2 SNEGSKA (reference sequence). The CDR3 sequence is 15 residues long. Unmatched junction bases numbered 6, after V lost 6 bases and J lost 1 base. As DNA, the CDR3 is TGCAGTGCACCACCGGGACAGGGGGCCAAAAACATTCAGTACTTC. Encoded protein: CSAPPGQGAKNIQYF.

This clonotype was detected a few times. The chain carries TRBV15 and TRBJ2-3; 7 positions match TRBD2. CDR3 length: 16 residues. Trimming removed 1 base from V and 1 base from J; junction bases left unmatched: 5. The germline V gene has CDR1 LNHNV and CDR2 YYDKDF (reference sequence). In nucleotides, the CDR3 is TGTGCCACCAGCAGAGTTTTAAGCGGGGGCACAGATACGCAGTATTTT. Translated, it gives CATSRVLSGGTDTQYF.

The DNA of the CDR3 is TGTGCCACCAGTGAGCCCTCCAGCGGGGGGAGAGTGGAGCAGTTCTTC. Translation gives CATSEPSSGGRVEQFF. V usage is TRBV24-1 and J usage is TRBJ2-1; the match to TRBD2 covers 9 bases. The CDR3 runs 16 residues. Germline CDR1 is KGHDR and CDR2 is SFDVKD. V was pared by 4 bases and J by 10 bases, with 13 bases of the junction left unmatched.

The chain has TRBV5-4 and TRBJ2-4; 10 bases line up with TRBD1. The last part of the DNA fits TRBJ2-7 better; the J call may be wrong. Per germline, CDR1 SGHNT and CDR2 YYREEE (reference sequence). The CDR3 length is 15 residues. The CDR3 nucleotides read TGTGCCAGCAGCCCAGGACAGGGGGACATCTACGAGCAGTACTTC. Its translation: CASSPGQGDIYEQYF.

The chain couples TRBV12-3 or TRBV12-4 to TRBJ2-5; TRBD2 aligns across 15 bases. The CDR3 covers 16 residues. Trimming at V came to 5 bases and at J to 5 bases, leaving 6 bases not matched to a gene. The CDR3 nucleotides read TGTGCCAGCAGTCCTGGACTAGCGGGGGGGCCGGAGACCCAGTACTTC. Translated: CASSPGLAGGPETQYF.

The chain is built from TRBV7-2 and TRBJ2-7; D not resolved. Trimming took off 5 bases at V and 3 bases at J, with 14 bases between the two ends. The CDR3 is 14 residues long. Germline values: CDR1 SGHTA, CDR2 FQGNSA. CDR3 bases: TGTGCCAGCAGCGTAGTCCCCCCGAGCTACGAGCAGTACTTC. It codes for CASSVVPPSYEQYF.